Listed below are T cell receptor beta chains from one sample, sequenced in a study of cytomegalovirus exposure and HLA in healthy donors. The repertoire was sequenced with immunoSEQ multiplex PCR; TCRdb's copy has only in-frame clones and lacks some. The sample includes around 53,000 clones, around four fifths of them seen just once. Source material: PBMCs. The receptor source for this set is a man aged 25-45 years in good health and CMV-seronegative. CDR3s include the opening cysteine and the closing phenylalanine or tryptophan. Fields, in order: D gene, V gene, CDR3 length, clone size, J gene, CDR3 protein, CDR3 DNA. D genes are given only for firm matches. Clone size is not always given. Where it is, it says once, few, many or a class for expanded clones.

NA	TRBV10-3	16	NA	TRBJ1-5	CAISESSFRGDQPQHF	TGTGCCATCAGTGAGTCTTCTTTCCGCGGGGATCAGCCCCAGCATTTT
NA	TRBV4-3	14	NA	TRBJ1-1	CASSQGRGNTEAFF	TGCGCCAGCAGCCAAGGCAGGGGAAACACTGAAGCTTTCTTT
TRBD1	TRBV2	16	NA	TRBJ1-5	CASSGDRAVSNQPQHF	TGTGCCAGCAGTGGGGACAGGGCTGTAAGCAATCAGCCCCAGCATTTT
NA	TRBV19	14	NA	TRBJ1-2	CASISFGDSYGYTF	TGTGCCAGTATTTCCTTCGGGGACTCCTATGGCTACACCTTC
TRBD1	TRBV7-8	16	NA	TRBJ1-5	CASSSDRGQGNQPQHF	TGTGCCAGCAGTTCCGACAGGGGGCAGGGCAATCAGCCCCAGCATTTT
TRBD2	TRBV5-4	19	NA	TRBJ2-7	CASSLRLAGGPGLFREQYF	TGTGCCAGCAGCTTGCGGCTAGCGGGAGGGCCAGGTTTATTTAGGGAGCAGTACTTC
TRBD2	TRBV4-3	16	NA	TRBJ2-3	CASSPNIAGGADTQYF	TGCGCCAGCAGTCCAAATATAGCGGGGGGGGCAGATACGCAGTATTTT
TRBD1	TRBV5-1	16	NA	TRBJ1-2	CASSSSGQGGSYGYTF	TGCGCCAGCAGCTCTAGCGGACAGGGGGGCAGCTATGGCTACACCTTC
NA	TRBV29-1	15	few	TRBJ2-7	CSVLKLRDTSYEQYF	TGCAGCGTCCTAAAACTCCGGGACACCTCCTACGAGCAGTACTTC
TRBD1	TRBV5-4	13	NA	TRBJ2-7	CASRPGQGFEQYF	TGTGCCAGCAGACCCGGACAGGGGTTCGAGCAGTACTTC
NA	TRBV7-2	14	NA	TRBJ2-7	CASSLTGAAYEQYF	TGTGCCAGCAGCTTGACAGGCGCCGCCTACGAGCAGTACTTC
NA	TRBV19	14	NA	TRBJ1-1	CASRQGQYNTEAFF	TGTGCCAGTAGACAAGGACAGTACAACACTGAAGCTTTCTTT
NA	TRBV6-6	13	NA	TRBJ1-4	CASSYTTNEKLFF	TGTGCCAGCAGTTATACAACTAATGAAAAACTGTTTTTT
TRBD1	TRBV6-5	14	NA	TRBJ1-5	CASMPGTGYQPQHF	TGTGCCAGCATGCCCGGGACAGGGTATCAGCCCCAGCATTTT
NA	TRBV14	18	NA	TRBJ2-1	CASSQDRWQGISYNEQFF	TGTGCCAGCAGCCAAGATCGTTGGCAGGGGATCTCCTACAATGAGCAGTTCTTC
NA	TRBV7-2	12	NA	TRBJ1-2	CASSARDYGYTF	TGTGCCAGCAGCGCACGGGACTATGGCTACACCTTC
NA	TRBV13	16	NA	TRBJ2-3	CASGGVRPPSTDTQYF	TGTGCCAGCGGAGGGGTACGACCACCTAGCACAGATACGCAGTATTTT
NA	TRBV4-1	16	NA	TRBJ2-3	CASSPHLAPRPDTQYF	TGCGCCAGCAGCCCCCATCTAGCGCCGAGGCCAGATACGCAGTATTTT